This T cell receptor (beta chain) was recorded in a study of blood T cells in healthy people across ages. A second PCR of 7 to 11 cycles used a sample-barcoded 5' primer and a J-beta primer mix. Every molecule of cDNA carried a tag from a template-switch adaptor with 12 random nucleotides. TCRdb reanalysed the 5' RACE reads using MiXCR and keeps one entry per CDR3 protein. The sample consists of fewer than 900,000 distinct CDR3 sequences, under 40% of them appearing once. Researchers report isolating at least 6 million PBMCs per sample. Material for sequencing was blood. This clonotype was obtained from a man aged 18 to 30 in good health.

This CDR3 is CAWSGTGGDVSYNEQFF. The CDR3 DNA reads TGTGCCTGGAGTGGCACAGGGGGCGATGTCTCCTACAATGAGCAGTTCTTC. The V call is TRBV30, the J call TRBJ2-1, with 9 positions matching TRBD1. From germline, CDR1 is GTSNPN and CDR2 SVGIG (reference sequence). The CDR3 contains 17 residues. V lost 1 base, J lost 0 bases, and 7 bases stayed unmatched.